This T cell receptor beta chain was profiled in a study of blood T cell repertoires in COVID-19. Overall study context: Acute and convalescent COVID-19 samples came from the United States, Italy and Spain.

This CDR3 contains 15 residues. Germline V gene data show CDR1 as LGHDT and CDR2 as YNNKEL (reference sequence). Trimming removed 6 bases at V and 4 bases at J, with 16 bases between. Under the authors' procedure: Reference gene primer amplification in the assay estimated nucleated cell counts. Sequenced by immunoSEQ multiplex PCR; TCRdb stores in-frame clones only, minus some. V, J and clone size were drawn from that table, and D and trimming were deduced from the DNA. The table has 30,000 to 45,000 clones, around four fifths seen once. This rearrangement joins TRBV3-1 (or the pseudogene TRBV3-2) to TRBJ1-3, with D possibly TRBD1 on 5 matching bases. This clonotype originated in a man aged 65 to 85 with acute or convalescent COVID-19. Source material: peripheral blood. The DNA of the CDR3 is TGTGCCAGCAGTTTAACAGGTTCAAAGGGAAACACCATATATTTT. This codes for CASSLTGSKGNTIYF.